This T cell receptor beta chain was found in a study of CD8+ T cells in alopecia areata. Cell sorting was applied to PBMCs, and CD4+ and CD8+ T cells were collected. Extracted RNA was reverse transcribed into cDNA, the sequencing template. Using immunoSEQ multiplex PCR, the repertoire was profiled, and TCRdb retains in-frame clones only, with some absent. The sample includes almost 250,000 clones, less than 80% seen only once; the top ten take more than 0.95%. For this clone: The target antigen is unknown. The same CDR3 arises from other DNA sequences in this sample as well.

With 7 bases clipped from V and 4 bases from J, the junction kept 2 bases outside the gene matches. Per germline, CDR1 SQVTM and CDR2 ANQGSEA. This CDR3 spans 11 amino acids. Study-level findings and limits: For lesional scalp, especially alopecia totalis/universalis, clonality was higher than in normal scalp. Mouse data revealed clearer TCR sharing than patient data did, a gap possibly tied to HLA. In scalp samples, resident alphabeta T cells of normal skin are also sequenced.

The material was CD4+ T cells sorted from blood, obtained at week 0. The TCR originated in a human donor with alopecia areata. The chain links TRBV29-1 to TRBJ1-2, with 8 bases matching TRBD1. The CDR3 DNA is TGCAGCGCCGGGACAGGCTATGGCTACACCTTC. Protein sequence: CSAGTGYGYTF.